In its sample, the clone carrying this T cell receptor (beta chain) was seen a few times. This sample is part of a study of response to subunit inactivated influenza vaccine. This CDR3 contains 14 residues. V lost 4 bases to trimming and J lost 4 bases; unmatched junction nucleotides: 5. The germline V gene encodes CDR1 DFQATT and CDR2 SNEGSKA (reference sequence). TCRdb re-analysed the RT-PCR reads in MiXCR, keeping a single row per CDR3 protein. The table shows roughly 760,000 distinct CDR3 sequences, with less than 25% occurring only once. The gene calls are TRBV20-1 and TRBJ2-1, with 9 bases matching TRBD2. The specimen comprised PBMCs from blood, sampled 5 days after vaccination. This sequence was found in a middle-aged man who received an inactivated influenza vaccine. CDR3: CSATPLAGYNEQFF. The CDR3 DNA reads TGCAGTGCTACCCCCCTAGCGGGGTACAATGAGCAGTTCTTC.